This passage covers 18 T cell receptor beta chains from one sample sequenced in a study of CXCR3-negative and CXCR3-positive naive CD8 T cells. TRB cDNA was prepared as libraries by UMI-labeled 5' RACE. Using the 5' RACE reads, TCRdb records one entry per CDR3 protein without DNA. The table lists 45,000 to 70,000 distinct CDR3 sequences. The sequenced material came from memory CD8+ T cells from blood. The receptor set was obtained from a human donor in good health. Some clones in this sample may be carry-over from other donors' samples.

The rearrangement links TRBV7-2 to TRBJ2-1; the D call from TCRdb, TRBD2, cannot be confirmed without DNA. This CDR3 is 14 amino acids long. Germline V gene sequence: CDR1 SGHTA, CDR2 FQGNSA. Here the CDR3 reads CASSLAAGGVEQFF.

Judged by frequency, this clonotype is medium-sized. CDR3 region: CASSQSRDGPDTQYF. The V and J genes are TRBV4-2 and TRBJ2-3; the TCRdb call, TRBD1, lacks DNA for checking. The CDR3 extends over 15 amino acids. Per germline, CDR1 LGHNA and CDR2 YNFKEQ.

This rearrangement joins TRBV12-3 or TRBV12-4 to TRBJ2-3; TCRdb lists TRBD2, though no DNA is available to test this call. CDR3 length: 16 amino acids. The CDR3 reads CASSSQLAGGPDTQYF.

The J gene is TRBJ2-1, the V gene TRBV29-1; TCRdb's D call of TRBD2 is untestable without DNA. The CDR3 runs to 17 residues. Per the germline V gene, CDR1 is SQVTM and CDR2 is ANQGSEA. CDR3 sequence: CSVEDQGRLAGLNEQFF.

The chain links TRBV29-1 to TRBJ2-1; as DNA is missing, the TRBD2 call by TCRdb cannot be tested. The CDR3 has 13 residues. Germline-derived CDR1 and CDR2 are SQVTM and ANQGSEA. This CDR3 is CSVTGTSVNEQFF.

J is TRBJ1-5 and V is TRBV9. Per the germline V gene, CDR1 is SGDLS and CDR2 is YYNGEE. The CDR3 sequence is 14 residues long. CDR3 sequence reads: CASSVLGVGQPQHF.

The chain employs TRBV28 and TRBJ2-1; TCRdb proposes TRBD1, but this gene call is untestable without DNA. The length of the CDR3 is 15 residues. From germline, CDR1 is MDHEN and CDR2 SYDVKM. The CDR3 reads CASSRTGASYNEQFF.

The chain carries TRBV29-1 and TRBJ2-5; there is no DNA to check the TCRdb D call of TRBD1. This CDR3 contains 13 residues. The germline V gene encodes CDR1 SQVTM and CDR2 ANQGSEA. The CDR3 spells CSVLTGWEETQYF.

J is TRBJ1-2 and V is TRBV29-1; the D gene TCRdb calls, TRBD1, cannot be checked with no DNA. Germline V CDR1 and CDR2: SQVTM, ANQGSEA. This CDR3 region has 12 residues. This chain's CDR3 is CSVEGQDYGYTF.

This chain links TRBV28 with TRBJ2-1; lacking DNA, the TRBD1 call made by TCRdb goes unchecked. The V gene's germline CDR1 is MDHEN and CDR2 SYDVKM. The CDR3 totals 13 residues. The CDR3 here is CASRPNRDPEQFF.

The chain has TRBV6-2 or TRBV6-3 and TRBJ1-2. Looked up from germline, CDR1 is MNHEY and CDR2 is SVGEGT. CDR3 length: 15 residues. The CDR3 region is CASSAGVYIRSGYTF.

V gene TRBV12-3 or TRBV12-4 combines with J gene TRBJ2-7. This CDR3 is built from 13 residues. Here the CDR3 reads CASSPGDSFEQYF.

This chain connects TRBV25-1 to TRBJ1-5; without DNA, the TCRdb call of TRBD1 cannot be checked. The CDR3 totals 14 residues. Germline V CDR1 and CDR2: MGHDK, SYGVNS. This CDR3 is CASSADRSNQPQHF.

This chain joins TRBV29-1 and TRBJ2-1; without DNA, the TCRdb call of TRBD1 cannot be checked. CDR3 length: 12 residues. CDR1 and CDR2 (germline): SQVTM, ANQGSEA. The CDR3 protein is CSVWGADYEQFF.

V and J are TRBV29-1 and TRBJ1-1. Per the germline V gene, CDR1 is SQVTM and CDR2 is ANQGSEA. The CDR3 has 12 residues. The CDR3 here is CSVETVNTEAFF. Variable domain in full (rest from reference TRBV29-1 and TRBJ1-1): SAVISQKPSRDICQRGTSLTIQCQVDSQVTMMFWYRQQPGQSLTLIATANQGSEATYESGFVIDKFPISRPNLTFSTLTVSNMSPEDSSIYLCSVETVNTEAFFGQGTRLTVV.

J is TRBJ2-1 and V is TRBV20-1. Looked up from germline, CDR1 is DFQATT and CDR2 is SNEGSKA (reference sequence). The CDR3 loop spans 13 amino acids. This CDR3 reads CSAIHKADNEQFF.

J is TRBJ2-2 and V is TRBV6-2 or TRBV6-3; TCRdb's D call of TRBD1 is untestable without DNA. In germline, CDR1 is MNHEY, CDR2 SVGEGT. The CDR3 is 16 amino acids. CDR3 protein: CASSDRDRPYTGELFF.

This clonotype registers medium-sized by frequency. The V and J genes are TRBV10-2 and TRBJ1-5; the TCRdb call, TRBD1, lacks DNA for checking. Germline V gene lookup returns CDR1 WSHSY and CDR2 SAAADI. The CDR3 is 15 amino acids. The CDR3 reads CASSRGWGSNQPQHF.